This T cell receptor beta chain was profiled in a study of CD8 T cells in Susac syndrome. As for the study in general: Among the Susac syndrome patients sequenced, 5 or 6 had active disease and 8 or 9 were in remission.

General study points: The Susac syndrome CD4+ T cell repertoires displayed no clonal expansion.

The ends were cut back, 0 bases at V and 1 base at J, with 13 bases in the middle. This CDR3 has 17 residues. Germline V gene data show CDR1 as SGDLS and CDR2 as YYNGEE. For this clonotype: Antigen unknown.

Random hexamers were used to reverse transcribe an amount of about 0.45 to 1 ug RNA. A single record per CDR3 protein comes from TCRdb applying MiXCR to the immunoSEQ multiplex PCR reads. The sample has 95,000 to 150,000 distinct CDR3 sequences; 96% are singletons. The sequencing sample was made of CD4+ T cells from PBMCs. The clonotype comes from a human donor with Susac syndrome. The genes are TRBV9 and TRBJ2-2; D is ambiguous. The CDR3 sequence: CASSVASVAGNTGELFF. In DNA, the CDR3 is TGTGCCAGCAGCGTAGCTTCGGTAGCCGGGAACACCGGGGAGCTGTTTTTT.